A selection of T cell receptor beta chains follows, all from one sample in a study of siplizumab effects on memory and regulatory T cells. Method: immunoSEQ multiplex PCR; TCRdb's copy keeps in-frame clones and lacks some. The sample holds 100,000 or so clones, over 90% seen once. Sequenced material: non-Treg CD4+ T cells sorted from blood. The receptors shown here come from a human donor in good health. Each CDR3 is given with its conserved first and last residue. The D gene is left open where the match is weak. A clone size is listed for some rows: how often the clone was seen (once, few, many), or a class if it is expanded.

j_call clone_size v_call d_call cdr3_nt cdr3_aa
TRBJ1-2 . TRBV5-6 . TGTGCCAGCAGCGGCCGTCGGACCTATGGCTACACCTTC CASSGRRTYGYTF
TRBJ1-4 once TRBV28 . TGTGCCAGCAGTTTTCTCCAAAAACTGTTTTTT CASSFLQKLFF
TRBJ2-5 . TRBV29-1 . TGCAGCGTCTCAAGGGGGGGGCTGGGTGAGACCCAGTACTTC CSVSRGGLGETQYF
TRBJ1-1 few TRBV4-2 . TGTGCCAGCAGCCTCGACCCGGGGGGAGAAGCTTTCTTT CASSLDPGGEAFF
TRBJ1-5 once TRBV27 . TGTGCCAGCAGTACCTTTGGGCTAAATAGCAATCAGCCCCAGCATTTT CASSTFGLNSNQPQHF
TRBJ2-5 . TRBV7-8 . TGTGCCAGCAGCTCACTAGACGAAGAGACCCAGTACTTC CASSSLDEETQYF
TRBJ2-1 . TRBV18 . TGTGCCAGCTCACCAGGAGTCGACAATGAGCAGTTCTTC CASSPGVDNEQFF
TRBJ2-7 . TRBV28 . TGTGCCAGCAGTTCAACCCCCAGCTACGAGCAGTACTTC CASSSTPSYEQYF
TRBJ2-2 . TRBV18 . TGTGCCAGCTCACCCGTGCAATCGGACACCGGGGAGCTGTTTTTT CASSPVQSDTGELFF
TRBJ2-2 . TRBV11-2 . TGTGCCAGCAGCTTACGCGCCGGGGAGCTGTTTTTT CASSLRAGELFF
TRBJ2-6 . TRBV4-2 . TGTGCCAGCACTCAGGACAGCGCTAACTCTGGGGCCAACGTCCTGACTTTC CASTQDSANSGANVLTF
TRBJ2-5 . TRBV7-2 TRBD2 TGTGCCAGCAGCTTAAGCGGGAGGTCAATTGAGACCCAGTACTTC CASSLSGRSIETQYF
TRBJ2-6 . TRBV19 TRBD2 TGTGCCAGTAGGAGGGAGGGTTTAGACTCTGGGGCCAACGTCCTGACTTTC CASRREGLDSGANVLTF